Listed below are T cell receptor beta chains from one sample, sequenced in a study of blood T cell repertoires in COVID-19. Here immunoSEQ multiplex PCR was the method, and the copy in TCRdb shows in-frame clones only, minus some. The sample records 80,000 to 95,000 clones, 80% to 90% being singletons. Specimen: peripheral blood. The source is a human donor in a cohort sampled during active COVID-19. The CDR3 runs from the conserved cysteine through the conserved F or W. D genes are given only for firm matches. Size values are once, few and many counts, or a class for expanded clones, and some rows have none.

D	J	V	size	CDR3	DNA
-	TRBJ1-2	TRBV7-2	-	CASSPDGGIYGYTF	TGTGCTAGCAGCCCGGACGGCGGGATCTATGGCTACACCTTC
TRBD1	TRBJ1-3	TRBV30	-	CAWDRGMGGNTIYF	TGTGCCTGGGACAGGGGAATGGGAGGAAACACCATATATTTT
TRBD1	TRBJ1-1	TRBV10-3	-	CAISESGANRGRKTEAFF	TGTGCCATCAGTGAGTCTGGGGCTAACAGGGGGCGGAAGACTGAAGCTTTCTTT
TRBD1	TRBJ1-4	TRBV4-1	-	CASSHPTGLAGEKLFF	TGCGCCAGCAGCCACCCGACAGGGCTTGCCGGTGAAAAACTGTTTTTT
TRBD2	TRBJ2-1	TRBV6-2/TRBV6-3	-	CASSWASGGNEQFF	TGTGCCAGCAGTTGGGCTAGCGGGGGGAATGAGCAGTTCTTC
-	TRBJ1-2	TRBV30	-	CAWGFGGINYGYTF	TGTGCCTGGGGATTTGGGGGGATTAACTATGGCTACACCTTC
TRBD1	TRBJ1-6	TRBV5-4	-	CASRGDRSYNSPLHF	TGTGCCAGCAGGGGGGACAGAAGCTATAATTCACCCCTCCACTTT
TRBD2	TRBJ2-1	TRBV10-2	once	CASTLAGGPGNEQFF	TGCGCCAGCACCCTAGCGGGGGGGCCTGGCAATGAGCAGTTCTTC
-	TRBJ1-2	TRBV2	-	CASSESKGLSGYTF	TGTGCCAGCAGTGAAAGCAAGGGGTTGTCTGGCTACACCTTC
-	TRBJ1-2	TRBV7-2	-	CASTPTGGVYGYTF	TGTGCCAGCACCCCGACGGGGGGGGTCTATGGCTACACCTTC
-	TRBJ1-4	TRBV4-1	-	CASSQEGGTNEKLFF	TGCGCCAGCAGCCAAGAAGGGGGTACTAATGAAAAACTGTTTTTT
-	TRBJ2-6	TRBV21-1	many	CASKGSGANVLTF	TGTGCCAGCAAGGGGTCCGGGGCCAACGTCCTGACTTTC
-	TRBJ1-2	TRBV29-1	once	CSVDGPRGSENGYTF	TGCAGCGTTGACGGTCCCAGGGGATCTGAGAATGGCTACACCTTC
-	TRBJ2-1	TRBV7-7	-	CASSLELAGRNEQFF	TGTGCTAGCAGCTTAGAACTCGCGGGCCGAAATGAGCAGTTCTTC
TRBD1	TRBJ1-6	TRBV11-2	-	CASSQRWTGTGYNSPLHF	TGTGCCAGCAGCCAAAGGTGGACAGGGACGGGCTATAATTCACCCCTCCACTTT
-	TRBJ1-2	TRBV20-1	-	CSARDGAGYTF	TGCAGTGCTAGAGATGGGGCGGGCTACACCTTC
-	TRBJ2-5	TRBV4-2	-	CASSQGQVRGHETQYF	TGTGCCAGCAGCCAAGGTCAGGTGCGGGGTCATGAGACCCAGTACTTC
-	TRBJ2-3	TRBV24-1	-	CATSDLRALARLPRWTDTQYF	TGTGCCACCAGTGATTTGCGTGCATTGGCTAGACTTCCTCGGTGGACAGATACGCAGTATTTT
-	TRBJ2-5	TRBV3-1/TRBV3-2	-	CASSHQGQETQYF	TGTGCCAGCAGCCACCAGGGGCAAGAGACCCAGTACTTC
-	TRBJ2-3	TRBV4-1	-	CASSQGRWASSTDTQYF	TGCGCCAGCAGCCAGGGCCGTTGGGCTTCTAGCACAGATACGCAGTATTTT
-	TRBJ1-5	TRBV10-3	once	CAISAGSQPQHF	TGTGCCATCAGTGCCGGGTCTCAGCCCCAGCATTTT
-	TRBJ2-1	TRBV3-1/TRBV3-2	-	CASSQAPGNEQFF	TGTGCCAGCAGCCAAGCCCCCGGGAATGAGCAGTTCTTC
TRBD1	TRBJ1-5	TRBV2	-	CASSWGQGTNQPQHF	TGTGCCAGCAGTTGGGGACAGGGGACAAATCAGCCCCAGCATTTT
-	TRBJ2-2	TRBV24-1	-	CATSDHPGTNTGELFF	TGTGCCACCAGTGACCACCCCGGGACGAACACCGGGGAGCTGTTTTTT